Listed below are T cell receptor beta chains from one sample, sequenced in a study of blood T cell repertoires in COVID-19. Sequencing used immunoSEQ multiplex PCR; TCRdb keeps in-frame clones, though not all of them. Here the sample spans about 81,000 clones, just over 85% being singletons. Input material: peripheral blood. The receptors derive from a woman of 80 years or more with acute or convalescent COVID-19. Both conserved end residues are part of each CDR3. Each record gives: V gene, clone size, J gene, D gene, CDR3 protein, CDR3 DNA. A D gene is named only where the DNA matches it firmly. Rows may omit the clone size; those that give it use once, few, many or a size class.

TRBV19	.	TRBJ2-5	.	CASSKHGRQYF	TGTGCCAGTAGCAAACATGGGCGCCAGTACTTC
TRBV6-1	.	TRBJ1-2	TRBD1	CASSALGHRGPGGYTF	TGTGCCAGCAGTGCCCTTGGGCACAGGGGGCCGGGCGGCTACACCTTC
TRBV5-4	.	TRBJ1-1	TRBD1	CASSYGTANTEAFF	TGTGCCAGCAGCTACGGGACAGCGAACACTGAAGCTTTCTTT
TRBV4-2	few	TRBJ2-2	.	CASSQDTDRTGELFF	TGTGCCAGCAGCCAAGACACCGACAGGACCGGGGAGCTGTTTTTT
TRBV19	few	TRBJ2-1	TRBD2	CASSSRTSGRARENEQFF	TGTGCCAGTAGTTCGAGGACTAGCGGGAGGGCCCGGGAAAATGAGCAGTTCTTC
TRBV5-5	.	TRBJ2-7	TRBD2	CASSYSGGAAYEQYF	TGTGCCAGCAGTTATAGCGGGGGCGCCGCCTACGAGCAGTACTTC
TRBV6-5	.	TRBJ2-2	TRBD2	CASTRQREGVGELFF	TGTGCCAGCACCAGACAGCGGGAGGGGGTCGGGGAGCTGTTTTTT
TRBV18	.	TRBJ2-1	.	CASSPRLGGSYNEQFF	TGTGCCAGCTCACCACGGTTAGGGGGTTCCTACAATGAGCAGTTCTTC
TRBV29-1	.	TRBJ2-1	TRBD2	CSVGGGTNVYEQFF	TGCAGCGTGGGGGGAGGGACGAACGTTTATGAGCAGTTCTTC
TRBV18	.	TRBJ1-4	.	CASSPTGSREKLFF	TGTGCCAGCTCACCTACAGGTTCACGGGAAAAACTGTTTTTT
TRBV15	.	TRBJ2-1	TRBD2	CATSRDKEGLAGGPSNEQFF	TGTGCCACCAGCAGAGATAAGGAGGGACTAGCGGGAGGGCCCTCGAATGAGCAGTTCTTC
TRBV11-1	.	TRBJ1-1	.	CASSFMGIGANTEAFF	TGTGCCAGCAGCTTTATGGGAATAGGGGCGAACACTGAAGCTTTCTTT
TRBV11-2	.	TRBJ1-4	.	CASSLGPSNEKLFF	TGTGCCAGCAGCTTAGGGCCTTCTAATGAAAAACTGTTTTTT
TRBV6-5	.	TRBJ1-4	.	CASSYTGSTNEKLFF	TGTGCCAGCAGTTATACAGGGTCAACTAATGAAAAACTGTTTTTT
TRBV6-5	.	TRBJ1-1	.	CASRYPGGGTEAFF	TGTGCCAGCAGGTACCCCGGGGGGGGCACTGAAGCTTTCTTT
TRBV11-3	once	TRBJ2-1	TRBD2	CASSPPGSGGDLEQFF	TGTGCCAGCAGCCCCCCAGGCAGCGGGGGAGATTTAGAGCAGTTCTTC
TRBV7-2	.	TRBJ2-5	.	CASSAMVAGETQYF	TGTGCCAGCAGCGCGATGGTAGCCGGGGAGACCCAGTACTTC
TRBV10-3	once	TRBJ1-2	.	CAISDLDSPYGYTF	TGTGCCATCAGTGATCTGGACAGTCCCTATGGCTACACCTTC
TRBV4-3	.	TRBJ2-3	.	CASSQEPGSQPQYF	TGCGCCAGCAGCCAAGAGCCGGGGAGTCAACCGCAGTATTTT
TRBV9	.	TRBJ2-7	.	CASSEGVGRTHEQYF	TGTGCCAGCAGCGAGGGTGTGGGCCGGACACACGAGCAGTACTTC
TRBV6-2/TRBV6-3	.	TRBJ2-1	.	CASSYGGGGSNEQFF	TGTGCCAGCAGTTACGGGGGGGGCGGGAGCAATGAGCAGTTCTTC
TRBV28	.	TRBJ2-7	.	CASSLGGGLLIYEQYF	TGTGCCAGCAGTTTGGGCGGGGGCCTACTTATTTACGAGCAGTACTTC
TRBV15	.	TRBJ2-1	TRBD2	CATSRTGTSGYNEQFF	TGTGCCACCAGCAGAACCGGGACTAGCGGGTACAATGAGCAGTTCTTC
TRBV9	.	TRBJ2-7	.	CASSVEGQGYEQYF	TGTGCCAGCAGCGTAGAAGGGCAGGGGTACGAGCAGTACTTC
TRBV6-6	.	TRBJ1-1	.	CASSYSGVGTEAFF	TGTGCCAGCAGTTACTCGGGAGTAGGCACTGAAGCTTTCTTT
TRBV4-2	.	TRBJ2-5	.	CARKLRRREGETQYF	TGTGCCAGGAAGTTAAGACGGCGGGAAGGAGAGACCCAGTACTTC
TRBV6-6	.	TRBJ1-1	TRBD1	CASSRGTGQRNTEAFF	TGTGCCAGCAGCCGAGGGACAGGTCAGAGGAACACTGAAGCTTTCTTT
TRBV5-1	.	TRBJ2-5	TRBD1	CASSLGGQGYQETQYF	TGCGCCAGCAGCTTGGGAGGACAGGGATACCAAGAGACCCAGTACTTC
TRBV7-6	.	TRBJ2-1	TRBD1	CASSPGQFYNEQFF	TGTGCCAGCAGCCCGGGACAGTTTTACAATGAGCAGTTCTTC
TRBV5-1	.	TRBJ2-6	TRBD1	CASSLGAGGGGANVLTF	TGCGCCAGCAGCTTGGGTGCAGGGGGCGGTGGGGCCAACGTCCTGACTTTC
TRBV5-6	.	TRBJ2-5	.	CASSLEGQGQGETQYF	TGTGCCAGCAGCTTGGAAGGTCAGGGTCAGGGAGAGACCCAGTACTTC
TRBV5-1	.	TRBJ2-3	.	CASSLGRSGVTQYF	TGCGCCAGCAGCTTGGGAAGGAGCGGAGTGACGCAGTATTTT
TRBV23-1	.	TRBJ2-3	TRBD2	CATPTSGSTDTQYF	TGCGCCACCCCGACTAGCGGAAGCACAGATACGCAGTATTTT
TRBV5-1	once	TRBJ1-1	TRBD1	CASSLYRGEGTEAFF	TGCGCCAGCAGCCTGTACAGGGGGGAGGGCACTGAAGCTTTCTTT
TRBV6-5	.	TRBJ2-2	.	CASSYMRENTGELFF	TGTGCCAGCAGTTACATGAGGGAGAACACCGGGGAGCTGTTTTTT
TRBV10-3	.	TRBJ1-2	.	CAISEGRGSTNYGYTF	TGTGCCATCAGTGAGGGGAGGGGCTCCACTAACTATGGCTACACCTTC
TRBV15	.	TRBJ2-2	TRBD2	CATSKGLAGTNGELFF	TGTGCCACCAGCAAAGGACTAGCGGGAACGAACGGGGAGCTGTTTTTT
TRBV20-1	.	TRBJ1-6	.	CSASLGGNSPLHF	TGCAGTGCTAGTTTGGGGGGAAACTCACCCCTCCACTTT
TRBV7-6	.	TRBJ2-6	TRBD1	CASSSPDRGEVLTF	TGTGCCAGCAGCTCACCGGACAGGGGAGAAGTCCTGACTTTC
TRBV2	.	TRBJ1-1	.	CASRIQNTEAFF	TGTGCCAGCAGGATACAGAACACTGAAGCTTTCTTT
TRBV7-9	.	TRBJ1-1	.	CASSFSGGEAFF	TGTGCCAGCAGCTTTTCAGGAGGTGAAGCTTTCTTT
TRBV7-3	.	TRBJ1-2	TRBD1	CASSHGTGDGYTF	TGTGCCAGCAGCCACGGGACAGGGGATGGCTACACCTTC
TRBV9	.	TRBJ1-1	.	CASTWGAHSDTEAFF	TGTGCCAGCACTTGGGGCGCTCATAGTGACACTGAAGCTTTCTTT
TRBV30	once	TRBJ2-1	.	CAWSGDSYNEQFF	TGTGCCTGGAGTGGCGACTCCTACAATGAGCAGTTCTTC
TRBV5-1	.	TRBJ2-3	.	CASSLALSGTDTQYF	TGCGCCAGCAGCTTGGCCCTATCTGGCACAGATACGCAGTATTTT
TRBV6-5	.	TRBJ2-7	TRBD2	CASTLGLAGNDEQYF	TGTGCCAGCACCCTGGGACTAGCGGGAAACGACGAGCAGTACTTC
TRBV11-2	.	TRBJ1-2	.	CASSPPVIRSGYTF	TGTGCCAGCAGCCCCCCCGTAATCCGCAGTGGCTACACCTTC
TRBV6-5	.	TRBJ2-4	.	CASSPTQGKNIQYF	TGTGCCAGCAGCCCCACACAGGGCAAAAACATTCAGTACTTC
TRBV7-9	.	TRBJ1-2	.	CASTASIANYGYTF	TGTGCCAGCACTGCTTCTATAGCTAACTATGGCTACACCTTC
TRBV11-2	medium-sized	TRBJ2-1	TRBD1	CASSLSRDRAYNEQFF	TGTGCCAGCAGCTTATCCCGGGACAGGGCGTACAATGAGCAGTTCTTC
TRBV9	.	TRBJ2-5	TRBD1	CASSATTDRGVQYF	TGTGCCAGCAGCGCCACGACCGACAGGGGGGTCCAGTACTTC
TRBV7-2	.	TRBJ1-5	TRBD1	CASSPRQGPGPQHF	TGTGCCAGCAGCCCACGACAGGGGCCAGGGCCCCAGCATTTT
TRBV7-8	.	TRBJ2-5	TRBD2	CASSPRSGRGETQYF	TGTGCCAGCAGCCCCAGGAGCGGGAGAGGGGAGACCCAGTACTTC
TRBV6-6	.	TRBJ2-5	TRBD1	CASSPRTGQETQYF	TGTGCCAGCAGTCCCCGGACAGGCCAAGAGACCCAGTACTTC
TRBV27	.	TRBJ2-3	.	CASSREVGTGTDTQYF	TGTGCCAGCAGCCGCGAAGTGGGGACTGGCACAGATACGCAGTATTTT